The rows below give T cell receptor beta chains drawn from one sample of a study of regulatory T cells in long-lasting Graves disease. Via MiXCR, TCRdb re-called the multiplex PCR reads, giving one row per CDR3 protein. The data show 350,000 to 500,000 distinct CDR3 sequences, 13% to 15% seen once. These data were likewise used in another study, on T cells in Graves' hyperthyroidism and ophthalmopathy.

Here the sequenced sample was peripheral blood mononuclear cells (PBMCs), taken at new diagnosis, from a patient treated with antithyroid drugs. The receptors come from a woman aged 45 to 65 with Graves disease. CDR3s include the opening cysteine and the closing phenylalanine or tryptophan. A D gene is named only where the DNA matches it firmly. Clone sizes are given selectively: once, few, many, or a class where the clone is expanded.

D gene	clone size	V gene	J gene	CDR3 protein	CDR3 DNA
TRBD2	NA	TRBV5-1	TRBJ2-1	CASSLATSGTYNEQFF	TGCGCCAGCAGCTTGGCCACTAGCGGGACCTACAATGAGCAGTTCTTC
TRBD2	few	TRBV10-3	TRBJ2-1	CAISEPAGGKENEQFF	TGTGCCATCAGTGAGCCGGCCGGGGGGAAAGAGAATGAGCAGTTCTTC
TRBD2	many	TRBV10-1	TRBJ2-2	CASSVSLSSGKTSNTGELFF	TGCGCCAGCAGTGTCTCTTTGTCTAGCGGGAAAACCTCGAACACCGGGGAGCTGTTTTTT
TRBD2	many	TRBV12-3/TRBV12-4	TRBJ2-1	CASSTGLAGVLSEQFF	TGTGCCAGCAGTACGGGACTAGCGGGAGTTCTCAGTGAGCAGTTCTTC
TRBD1	few	TRBV5-1	TRBJ1-4	CASSTGQIATNEKLFF	TGCGCCAGCAGCACGGGACAGATAGCAACTAATGAAAAACTGTTTTTT
NA	many	TRBV11-2	TRBJ2-1	CASSPYSGANEQFF	TGTGCCAGCAGCCCTTACTCGGGGGCTAATGAGCAGTTCTTC
NA	many	TRBV29-1	TRBJ2-6	CSVQRSSGANVLTF	TGCAGCGTTCAGCGGAGCTCTGGGGCCAACGTCCTGACTTTC
TRBD1	NA	TRBV19	TRBJ2-5	CASRSTGVETQYF	TGTGCCAGTAGGTCGACAGGGGTAGAGACCCAGTACTTC
TRBD2	few	TRBV6-5	TRBJ2-1	CASSYKTSGRSNNEQFF	TGTGCCAGCAGTTACAAAACTAGCGGGAGATCGAACAATGAGCAGTTCTTC
NA	few	TRBV2	TRBJ1-6	CASRVTGNYNSPLHF	TGTGCCAGCAGGGTTACAGGGAACTATAATTCACCCCTCCACTTT
TRBD2	NA	TRBV28	TRBJ2-3	CASSTTSGRAGTQYF	TGTGCCAGCAGTACGACTAGCGGGAGGGCCGGGACGCAGTATTTT
TRBD1	many	TRBV4-1	TRBJ1-5	CASSLRTGRNQPQHF	TGCGCCAGCAGCCTACGGACAGGGAGGAATCAGCCCCAGCATTTT
TRBD1	NA	TRBV25-1	TRBJ1-3	CASSATGTRNTIYF	TGTGCCAGCAGTGCGACAGGGACGAGAAACACCATATATTTT
TRBD1	many	TRBV12-3/TRBV12-4	TRBJ2-4	CASSTWTGGIAKNIQYF	TGTGCCAGCAGTACCTGGACAGGGGGCATTGCCAAAAACATTCAGTACTTC
TRBD2	few	TRBV10-2	TRBJ2-3	CASELAEDTQYF	TGCGCCAGCGAGCTAGCGGAAGATACGCAGTATTTT
NA	many	TRBV20-1	TRBJ2-3	CSAPWTDTQYF	TGCAGTGCACCCTGGACAGATACGCAGTATTTT
NA	few	TRBV27	TRBJ2-2	CASSNRVLTGELFF	TGTGCCAGCAGTAATAGGGTTCTCACCGGGGAGCTGTTTTTT
NA	many	TRBV12-3/TRBV12-4	TRBJ2-1	CASSFIPNEQFF	TGTGCCAGCAGTTTCATTCCCAATGAGCAGTTCTTC
TRBD1	many	TRBV7-2	TRBJ2-7	CASSQGQGAAYEQYF	TGTGCCAGCAGTCAAGGACAGGGGGCCGCCTACGAGCAGTACTTC
TRBD1	few	TRBV12-3/TRBV12-4	TRBJ2-7	CASSDRDLLEQYF	TGTGCCAGCAGTGACAGGGACCTCCTCGAGCAGTACTTC
NA	many	TRBV7-8	TRBJ1-6	CASSLAPYNRHSPLHF	TGTGCCAGCAGCTTAGCGCCCTACAATCGCCATTCACCCCTCCACTTT
NA	NA	TRBV3-1	TRBJ2-1	CASSQDRGQDKYNEQFF	TGTGCCAGCAGCCAAGACCGGGGACAAGATAAATACAATGAGCAGTTCTTC
TRBD1	many	TRBV7-8	TRBJ1-2	CASSQGDRGHGYTF	TGTGCCAGCAGCCAAGGGGACAGGGGGCATGGCTACACCTTC
NA	many	TRBV2	TRBJ2-6	CASSGPQYLSGANVLTF	TGTGCCAGCAGTGGACCTCAGTATCTCTCTGGGGCCAACGTCCTGACTTTC
NA	many	TRBV7-2	TRBJ2-2	CASSLVSPGDTGELFF	TGTGCCAGCAGCTTAGTGTCCCCCGGGGACACCGGGGAGCTGTTTTTT